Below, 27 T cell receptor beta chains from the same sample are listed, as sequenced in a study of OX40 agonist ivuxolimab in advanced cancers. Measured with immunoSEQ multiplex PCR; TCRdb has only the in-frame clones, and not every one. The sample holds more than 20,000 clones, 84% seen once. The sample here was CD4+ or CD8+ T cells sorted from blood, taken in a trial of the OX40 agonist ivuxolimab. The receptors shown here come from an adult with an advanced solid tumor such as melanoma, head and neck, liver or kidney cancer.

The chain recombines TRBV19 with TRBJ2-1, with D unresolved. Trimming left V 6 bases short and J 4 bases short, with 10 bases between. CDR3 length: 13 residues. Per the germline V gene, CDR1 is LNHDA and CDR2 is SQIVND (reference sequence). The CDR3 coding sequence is TGTGCCAGTAGCTCTGGGTCGTACAATGAGCAGTTCTTC. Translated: CASSSGSYNEQFF. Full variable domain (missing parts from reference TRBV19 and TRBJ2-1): DGGITQSPKYLFRKEGQNVTLSCEQNLNHDAMYWYRQDPGQGLRLIYYSQIVNDFQKGDIAEGYSVSREKKESFPLTVTSAQKNPTAFYLCASSSGSYNEQFFGPGTRLTVL.

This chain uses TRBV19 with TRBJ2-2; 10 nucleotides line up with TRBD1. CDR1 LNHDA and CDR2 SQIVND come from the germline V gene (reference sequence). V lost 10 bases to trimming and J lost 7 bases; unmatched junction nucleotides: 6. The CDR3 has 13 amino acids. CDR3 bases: TGTGCCACGGGACAGGGGTCGATCGGGGAGCTGTTTTTT. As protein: CATGQGSIGELFF. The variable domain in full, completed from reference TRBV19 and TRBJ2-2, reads DGGITQSPKYLFRKEGQNVTLSCEQNLNHDAMYWYRQDPGQGLRLIYYSQIVNDFQKGDIAEGYSVSREKKESFPLTVTSAQKNPTAFYLCATGQGSIGELFFGEGSRLTVL.

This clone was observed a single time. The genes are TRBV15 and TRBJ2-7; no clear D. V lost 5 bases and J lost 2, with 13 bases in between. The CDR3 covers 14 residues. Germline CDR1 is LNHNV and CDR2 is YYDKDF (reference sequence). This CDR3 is CATSGIDTPYEQYF. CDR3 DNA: TGTGCCACCAGCGGCATCGACACTCCCTACGAGCAGTACTTC. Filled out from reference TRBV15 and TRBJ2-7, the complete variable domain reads DAMVIQNPRYQVTQFGKPVTLSCSQTLNHNVMYWYQQKSSQAPKLLFHYYDKDFNNEADTPDNFQSRRPNTSFCFLDIRSPGLGDTAMYLCATSGIDTPYEQYFGPGTRLTVT.

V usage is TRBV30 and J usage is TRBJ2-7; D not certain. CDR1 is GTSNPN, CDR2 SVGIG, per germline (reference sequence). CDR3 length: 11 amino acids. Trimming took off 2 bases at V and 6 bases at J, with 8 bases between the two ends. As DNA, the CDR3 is TGTGCCTGGAGTCCGGCCGGCGAGCAGTACTTC. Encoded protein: CAWSPAGEQYF.

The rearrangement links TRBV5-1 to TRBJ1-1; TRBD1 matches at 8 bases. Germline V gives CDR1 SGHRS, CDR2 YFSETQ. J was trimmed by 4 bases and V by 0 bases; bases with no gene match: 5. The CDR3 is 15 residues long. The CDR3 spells CASSLARTGLTEAFF. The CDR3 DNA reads TGCGCCAGCAGCTTGGCCCGGACAGGGCTCACTGAAGCTTTCTTT.

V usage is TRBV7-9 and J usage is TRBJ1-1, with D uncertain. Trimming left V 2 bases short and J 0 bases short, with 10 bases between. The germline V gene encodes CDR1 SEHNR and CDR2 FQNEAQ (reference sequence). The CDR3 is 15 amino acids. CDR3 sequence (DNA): TGTGCCAGCAGCTTACGAGACGGAGTGAACACTGAAGCTTTCTTT. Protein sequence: CASSLRDGVNTEAFF.

For the CDR3, the DNA is TGCGCCAGCAGCCAAAATAGGGGAATCGGGGGTTACGAGCAGTACTTC. Its protein is CASSQNRGIGGYEQYF. The V call is TRBV4-1, the J call TRBJ2-7; the D gene is possibly TRBD2 (6 bases). CDR3 length: 16 amino acids. Germline CDR1 is MGHRA and CDR2 is YSYEKL. Between the trimmed V and J ends, which lost 2 bases and 4 bases, there was a span of 18 bases.

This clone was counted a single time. This chain's CDR3 is CASSGGEAGELFF. The CDR3 coding sequence is TGTGCCAGCAGTGGCGGGGAAGCCGGGGAGCTGTTTTTT. V and J are TRBV28 and TRBJ2-2; tentatively, D is TRBD2 (6 bases). V was pared by 5 bases and J by 6 bases, with 10 bases between. The CDR3 contains 13 residues. Germline V CDR1 and CDR2: MDHEN, SYDVKM.

The CDR3 loop reads CAWSHGRNTEAFF. In DNA, the CDR3 is TGTGCCTGGAGCCACGGAAGGAACACTGAAGCTTTCTTT. The chain couples TRBV30 to TRBJ1-1; no clear D gene. The V end was cut by 3 bases, the J end by 1 base, with 9 bases between. The CDR3 has 13 residues. Germline values: CDR1 GTSNPN, CDR2 SVGIG (reference sequence).

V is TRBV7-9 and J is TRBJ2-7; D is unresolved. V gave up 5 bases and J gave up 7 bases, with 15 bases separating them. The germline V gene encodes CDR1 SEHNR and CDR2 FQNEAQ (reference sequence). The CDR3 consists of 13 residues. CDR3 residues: CASSHPSSWEQYF. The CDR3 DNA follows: TGTGCCAGCAGCCACCCCTCGTCCTGGGAGCAGTACTTC.

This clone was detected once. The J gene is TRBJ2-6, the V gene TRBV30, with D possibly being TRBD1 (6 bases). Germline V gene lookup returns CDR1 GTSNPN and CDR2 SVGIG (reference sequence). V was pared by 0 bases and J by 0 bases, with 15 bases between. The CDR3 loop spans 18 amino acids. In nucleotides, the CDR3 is TGTGCCTGGAGTGTACCCACTGACAGGAGCTCTGGGGCCAACGTCCTGACTTTC. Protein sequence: CAWSVPTDRSSGANVLTF.

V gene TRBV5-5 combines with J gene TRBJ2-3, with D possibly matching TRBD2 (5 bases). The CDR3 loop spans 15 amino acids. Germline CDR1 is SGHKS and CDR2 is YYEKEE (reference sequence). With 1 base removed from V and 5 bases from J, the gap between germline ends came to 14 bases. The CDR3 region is CASSLYGEPGDTQYF. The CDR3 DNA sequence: TGTGCCAGCAGCTTGTACGGGGAGCCTGGAGATACGCAGTATTTT.

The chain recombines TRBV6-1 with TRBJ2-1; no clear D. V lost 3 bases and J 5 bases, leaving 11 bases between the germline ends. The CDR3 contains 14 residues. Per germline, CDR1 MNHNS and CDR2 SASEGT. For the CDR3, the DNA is TGTGCCAGCAGTGAGTGGGTTGGAGACAATGAGCAGTTCTTC. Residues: CASSEWVGDNEQFF.

The CDR3 sequence is CASSHPGTTYEQYF. CDR3 nucleotide sequence: TGCGCCAGCAGCCACCCGGGGACGACCTACGAGCAGTACTTC. The genes are TRBV4-1 and TRBJ2-7; possibly TRBD1 or TRBD2 for D (5 bases each). Trimming shortened V by 3 bases and J by 2 bases, and 11 bases separated the two germline ends. The CDR3 loop spans 14 amino acids. Germline CDR1 is MGHRA and CDR2 is YSYEKL.

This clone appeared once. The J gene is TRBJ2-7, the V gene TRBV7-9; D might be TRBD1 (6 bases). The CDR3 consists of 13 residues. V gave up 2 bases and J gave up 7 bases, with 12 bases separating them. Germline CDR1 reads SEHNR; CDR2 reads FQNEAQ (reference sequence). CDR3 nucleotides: TGTGCCAGCAGCTTACCAGGGGCACGAGAGCAGTACTTC. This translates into CASSLPGAREQYF.

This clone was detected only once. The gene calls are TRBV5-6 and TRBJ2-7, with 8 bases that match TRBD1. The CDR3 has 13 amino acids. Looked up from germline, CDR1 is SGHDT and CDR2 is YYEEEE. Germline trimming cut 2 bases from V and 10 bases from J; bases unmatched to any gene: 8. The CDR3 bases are TGTGCCAGCAGCTTCCGGGACAGGCTTAATCAGTACTTC. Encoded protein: CASSFRDRLNQYF.

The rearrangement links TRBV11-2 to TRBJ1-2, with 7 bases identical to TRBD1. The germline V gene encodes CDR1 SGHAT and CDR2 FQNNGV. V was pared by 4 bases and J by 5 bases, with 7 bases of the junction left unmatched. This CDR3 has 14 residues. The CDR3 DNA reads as TGTGCCAGCAGCTATTCCGGGACAGTTTATGGCTACACCTTC. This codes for CASSYSGTVYGYTF.

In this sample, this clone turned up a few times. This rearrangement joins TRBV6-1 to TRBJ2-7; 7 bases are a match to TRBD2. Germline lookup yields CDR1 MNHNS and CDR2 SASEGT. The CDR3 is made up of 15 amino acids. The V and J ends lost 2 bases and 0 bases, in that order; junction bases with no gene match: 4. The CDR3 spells CASSESGGSSYEQYF. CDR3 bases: TGTGCCAGCAGTGAAAGTGGCGGGAGCTCCTACGAGCAGTACTTC.

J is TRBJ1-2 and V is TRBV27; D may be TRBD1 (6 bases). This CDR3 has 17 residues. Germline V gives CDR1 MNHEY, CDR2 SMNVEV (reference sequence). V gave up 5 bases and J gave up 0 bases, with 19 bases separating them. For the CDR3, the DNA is TGTGCCAGCAGTCTTCCTTTAGGACAGACCTCTAACTATGGCTACACCTTC. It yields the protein CASSLPLGQTSNYGYTF.

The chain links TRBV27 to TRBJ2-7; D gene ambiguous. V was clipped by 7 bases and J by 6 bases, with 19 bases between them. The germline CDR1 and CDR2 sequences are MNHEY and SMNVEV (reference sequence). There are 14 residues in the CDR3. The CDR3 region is CASKPLLGFGEQYF. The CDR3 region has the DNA TGTGCCAGCAAGCCTTTACTTGGGTTCGGCGAGCAGTACTTC.

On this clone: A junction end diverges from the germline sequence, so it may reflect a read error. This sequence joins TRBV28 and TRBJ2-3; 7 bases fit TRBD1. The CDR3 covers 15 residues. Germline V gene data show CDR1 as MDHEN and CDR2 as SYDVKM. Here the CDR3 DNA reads TGTGCCATCCTACAGGGGACGAGGGACACAAATACGCAGTATTTT. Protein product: CAILQGTRDTNTQYF.

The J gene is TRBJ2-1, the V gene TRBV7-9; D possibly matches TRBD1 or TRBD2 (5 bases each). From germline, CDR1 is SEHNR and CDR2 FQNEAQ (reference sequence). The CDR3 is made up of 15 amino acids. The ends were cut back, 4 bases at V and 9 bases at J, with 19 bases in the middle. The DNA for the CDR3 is TGTGCCAGCAGCTCAACGGAGAAGGTCGGGACTGAGCAGTTCTTC. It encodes CASSSTEKVGTEQFF. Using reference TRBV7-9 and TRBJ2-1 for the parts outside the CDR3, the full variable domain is DTGVSQNPRHKITKRGQNVTFRCDPISEHNRLYWYRQTLGQGPEFLTYFQNEAQLEKSRLLSDRFSAERPKGSFSTLEIQRTEQGDSAMYLCASSSTEKVGTEQFFGPGTRLTVL.

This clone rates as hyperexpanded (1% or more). This CDR3 is CASSFEGGGTEAFF. In DNA form, the CDR3 reads TGTGCCAGCAGTTTTGAGGGGGGCGGCACTGAAGCTTTCTTT. The chain links TRBV27 to TRBJ1-1; D possibly corresponds to TRBD1 (6 bases). CDR3 length: 14 residues. Trimming pared 3 bases from V and 4 bases from J, leaving 12 bases between. Germline V gene sequence: CDR1 MNHEY, CDR2 SMNVEV (reference sequence).

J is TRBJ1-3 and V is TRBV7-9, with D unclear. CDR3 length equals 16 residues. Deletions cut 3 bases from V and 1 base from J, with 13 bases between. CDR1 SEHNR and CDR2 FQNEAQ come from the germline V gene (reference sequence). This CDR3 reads CASSFPPDLSGNTIYF. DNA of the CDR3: TGTGCCAGCAGCTTCCCACCCGACTTATCTGGAAACACCATATATTTT.

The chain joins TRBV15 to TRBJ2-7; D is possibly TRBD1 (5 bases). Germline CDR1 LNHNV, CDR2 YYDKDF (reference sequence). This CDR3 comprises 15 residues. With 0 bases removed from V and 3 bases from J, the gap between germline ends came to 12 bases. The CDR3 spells CATSRDGQGSYEQYF. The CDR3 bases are TGTGCCACCAGCAGAGATGGTCAGGGAAGCTACGAGCAGTACTTC.

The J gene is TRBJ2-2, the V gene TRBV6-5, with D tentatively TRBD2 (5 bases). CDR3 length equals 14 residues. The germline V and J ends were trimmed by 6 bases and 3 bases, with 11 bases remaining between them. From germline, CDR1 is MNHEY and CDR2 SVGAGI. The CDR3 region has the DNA TGTGCCAGCAGCCTACTAGTTTACACCGGGGAGCTGTTTTTT. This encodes CASSLLVYTGELFF.

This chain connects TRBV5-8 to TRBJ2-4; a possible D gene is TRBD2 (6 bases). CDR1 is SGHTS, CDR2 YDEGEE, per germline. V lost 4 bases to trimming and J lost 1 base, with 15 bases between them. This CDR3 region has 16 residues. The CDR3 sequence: CASSRRLVEAKNIQYF. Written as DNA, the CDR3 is TGTGCCAGCAGCCGACGACTAGTGGAGGCCAAAAACATTCAGTACTTC.